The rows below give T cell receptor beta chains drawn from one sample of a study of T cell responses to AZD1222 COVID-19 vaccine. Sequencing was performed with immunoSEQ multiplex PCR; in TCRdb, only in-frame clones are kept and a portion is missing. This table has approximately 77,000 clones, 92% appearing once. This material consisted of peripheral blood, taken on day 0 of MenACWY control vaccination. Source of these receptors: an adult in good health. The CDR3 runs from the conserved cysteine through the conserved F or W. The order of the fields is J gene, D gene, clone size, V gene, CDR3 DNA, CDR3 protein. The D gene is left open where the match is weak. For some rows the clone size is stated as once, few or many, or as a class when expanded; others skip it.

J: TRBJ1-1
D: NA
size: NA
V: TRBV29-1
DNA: TGCAGCGTTGGTTTGGGCACCAGGGCTGAAGCTTTCTTT
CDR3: CSVGLGTRAEAFF

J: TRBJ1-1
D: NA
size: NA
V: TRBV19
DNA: TGTGCCAGTAGTTTTTCCAGAAACACTGAAGCTTTCTTT
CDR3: CASSFSRNTEAFF

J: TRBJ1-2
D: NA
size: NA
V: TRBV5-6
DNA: TGTGCCAGCAGCTTGTCCATAAACTATGGCTACACCTTC
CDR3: CASSLSINYGYTF

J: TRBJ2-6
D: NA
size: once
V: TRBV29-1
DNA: TGCAGCGTTGTTGGGGGACTCCCTGGGGCCAACGTCCTGACTTTC
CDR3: CSVVGGLPGANVLTF

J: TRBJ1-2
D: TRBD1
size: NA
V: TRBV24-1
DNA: TGTGCCACCAGTGACGCGGACAGGGGGTTTTATGGCTACACCTTC
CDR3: CATSDADRGFYGYTF

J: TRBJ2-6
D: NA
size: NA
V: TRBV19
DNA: TGTGCCAGTAGTATAGGGCTCGCTGACTCTGGGGCCAACGTCCTGACTTTC
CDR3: CASSIGLADSGANVLTF

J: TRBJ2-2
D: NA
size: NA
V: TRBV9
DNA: TGTGCCAGCAGCGCATACAGGGACGCGAACACCGGGGAGCTGTTTTTT
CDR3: CASSAYRDANTGELFF

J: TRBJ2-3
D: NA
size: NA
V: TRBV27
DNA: TGTGCCAGCAGTAATGATGTCACAGATACGCAGTATTTT
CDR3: CASSNDVTDTQYF

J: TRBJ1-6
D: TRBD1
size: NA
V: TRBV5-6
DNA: TGTGCCAGCACCCGGACAGGGGAGGATTCACCCCTCCACTTT
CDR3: CASTRTGEDSPLHF

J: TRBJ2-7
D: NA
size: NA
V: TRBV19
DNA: TGTGCCAGTAGTATCAGTGAACGGACAGCTAGGAACGTGGGGGAGCAGTACTTC
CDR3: CASSISERTARNVGEQYF

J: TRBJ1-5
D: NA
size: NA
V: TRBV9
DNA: TGTGCCAGCAGCGTAGTTCGGGGTCTCGGGCTCGGCTTTAGCAATCAGCCCCAGCATTTT
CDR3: CASSVVRGLGLGFSNQPQHF

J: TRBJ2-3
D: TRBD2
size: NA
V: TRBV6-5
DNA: TGTGCCAGCACCCCTGGGACTAGCGAAGATACGCAGTATTTT
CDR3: CASTPGTSEDTQYF

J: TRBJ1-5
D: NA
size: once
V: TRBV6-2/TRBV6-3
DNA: TGTGCCAGCAGTCTGTACCGGGGGTCACACTTGGGGGGCAATCAGCCCCAGCATTTT
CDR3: CASSLYRGSHLGGNQPQHF

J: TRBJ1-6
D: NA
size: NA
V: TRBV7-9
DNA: TGTGCCAGCAGCTTAGTCTCCGGGAATTCACCCCTCCACTTT
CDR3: CASSLVSGNSPLHF

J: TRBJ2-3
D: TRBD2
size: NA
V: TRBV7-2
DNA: TGTGCCAGCAGCTTAGCGTTTGCGGGGGGGCCCCCAGATACGCAGTATTTT
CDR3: CASSLAFAGGPPDTQYF

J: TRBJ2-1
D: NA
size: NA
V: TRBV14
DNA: TGTGCCAGCAGCCAAGACCTGATCGCCAATGAGCAGTTCTTC
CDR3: CASSQDLIANEQFF

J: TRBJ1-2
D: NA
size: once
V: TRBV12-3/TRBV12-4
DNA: TGTGCCAGCAGTTTATCAGGGGCTCCTGGCTACACCTTC
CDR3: CASSLSGAPGYTF

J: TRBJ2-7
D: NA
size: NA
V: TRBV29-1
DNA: TGCAGCGTTGCGACAGCCTACGAGCAGTACTTC
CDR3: CSVATAYEQYF

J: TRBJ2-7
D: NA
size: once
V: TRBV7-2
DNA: TGTGCCAGCAGTCCAATTACGTCCAGCGAGCAGTACTTC
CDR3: CASSPITSSEQYF

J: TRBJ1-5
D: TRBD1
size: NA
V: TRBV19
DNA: TGTGCCAGTACCTTAAGGGGACAGACTAATCAGCCCCAGCATTTT
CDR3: CASTLRGQTNQPQHF

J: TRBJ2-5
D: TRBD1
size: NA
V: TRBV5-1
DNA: TGCGCCAGCAGCTTTAACCGGGACAGAGAGACCCAGTACTTC
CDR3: CASSFNRDRETQYF

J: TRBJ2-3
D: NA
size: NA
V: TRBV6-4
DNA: TGTGCCAGCAGTGACTCGACCCCCATGGCGGGGGCGCTCGGGTATTTT
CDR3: CASSDSTPMAGALGYF

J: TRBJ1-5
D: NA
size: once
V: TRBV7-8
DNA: TGTGCCAGCAGCTTAGCGTCGGGGGGTGGCAATCAGCCCCAGCATTTT
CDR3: CASSLASGGGNQPQHF

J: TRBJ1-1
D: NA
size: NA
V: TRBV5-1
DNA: TGCGCCAGCAGCTTGGCCAACGGGGCCACTGAAGCTTTCTTT
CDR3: CASSLANGATEAFF

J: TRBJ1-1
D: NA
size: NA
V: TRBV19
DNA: TGTGCCAGTAGTATCTTTCCGGGACGGAACACTGAAGCTTTCTTT
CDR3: CASSIFPGRNTEAFF

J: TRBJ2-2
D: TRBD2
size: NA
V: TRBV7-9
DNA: TGTGCCAGCAGCCCGGGGGGACTAGCGCCCGGGGAGCTGTTTTTT
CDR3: CASSPGGLAPGELFF

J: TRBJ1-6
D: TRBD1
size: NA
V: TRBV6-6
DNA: TGTGCCAGCAGTTACCCCGTACAGGGGGGGGATTCACCCCTCCACTTT
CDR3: CASSYPVQGGDSPLHF

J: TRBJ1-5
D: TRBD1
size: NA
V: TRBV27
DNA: TGTGCCAGCAGTTTGACAGGGTTTCAGCCCCAGCATTTT
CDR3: CASSLTGFQPQHF

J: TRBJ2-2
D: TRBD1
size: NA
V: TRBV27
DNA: TGTGCCAGCAGAGACAGGGTCAGCACCGGGGAGCTGTTTTTT
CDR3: CASRDRVSTGELFF

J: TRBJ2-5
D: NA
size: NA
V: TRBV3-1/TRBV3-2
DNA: TGTGCCAGCAGCCAAGGGGAGCTAAAGACCCAGTACTTC
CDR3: CASSQGELKTQYF

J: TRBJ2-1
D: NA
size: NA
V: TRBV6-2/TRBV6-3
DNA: TGTGCCAGCAGTTACTCCCGAGTAGGATATGAGCAGTTCTTC
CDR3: CASSYSRVGYEQFF

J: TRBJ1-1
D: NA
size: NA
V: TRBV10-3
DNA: TGTGCCATCAGAACACAGGCGAACACTGAAGCTTTCTTT
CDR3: CAIRTQANTEAFF

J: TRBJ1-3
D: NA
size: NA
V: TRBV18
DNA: TGTGCCAGCTCACCTAGGTCACTTATTGGAAACACCATATATTTT
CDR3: CASSPRSLIGNTIYF

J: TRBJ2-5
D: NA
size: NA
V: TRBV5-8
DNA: TGTGCCAGCAGCTTTTTAACGGTACCAGGGAAAGAGACCCAGTACTTC
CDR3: CASSFLTVPGKETQYF

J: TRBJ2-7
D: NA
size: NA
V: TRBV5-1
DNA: TGCGCCAGCAGCCCGGACCCCGGGCGGGACGGCTACGAGCAGTACTTC
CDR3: CASSPDPGRDGYEQYF

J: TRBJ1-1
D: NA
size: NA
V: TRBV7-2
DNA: TGTGCCAGCAGCTTAGCCGGGGCCACTGAAGCTTTCTTT
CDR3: CASSLAGATEAFF

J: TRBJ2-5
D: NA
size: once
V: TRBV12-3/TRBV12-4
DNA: TGTGCCAGCAGTCCTCGGGACACAAAAGAGTACTTC
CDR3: CASSPRDTKEYF

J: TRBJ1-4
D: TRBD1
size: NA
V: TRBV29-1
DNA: TGCAGCGTTGGGGACAGGGGGGCAACTAATGAAAAACTGTTTTTT
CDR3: CSVGDRGATNEKLFF

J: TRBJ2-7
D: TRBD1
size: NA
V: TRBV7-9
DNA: TGTGCCAGCAGCTCCGGGACAGGCGTTTACGAGCAGTACTTC
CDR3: CASSSGTGVYEQYF

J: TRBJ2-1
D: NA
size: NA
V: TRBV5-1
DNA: TGCGCCAGCAGCTTGGACAGGTCCCACAATGAGCAGTTCTTC
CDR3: CASSLDRSHNEQFF

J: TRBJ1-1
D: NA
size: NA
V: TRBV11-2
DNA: TGTGCCAGCAGCTTGGACAGCCTCACAGAAGCTTTCTTT
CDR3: CASSLDSLTEAFF

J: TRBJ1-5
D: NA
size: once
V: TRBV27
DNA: TGTGCCAGCAGCTACCGAGGCAGGGGAAAAGGTAGCAATCAGCCCCAGCATTTT
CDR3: CASSYRGRGKGSNQPQHF

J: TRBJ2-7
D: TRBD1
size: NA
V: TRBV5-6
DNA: TGTGCCAGCAGATACCGGGACAGGGGACAGCAGTACTTC
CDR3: CASRYRDRGQQYF

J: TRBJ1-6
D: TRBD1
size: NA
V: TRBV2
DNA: TGTGCCAGCAGTGAGGGACAGGTGGCAAATTCACCCCTCCACTTT
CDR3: CASSEGQVANSPLHF

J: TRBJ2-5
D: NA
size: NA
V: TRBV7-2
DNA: TGTGCCAGCAGCTGGGGCCCAGAGACCCAGTACTTC
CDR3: CASSWGPETQYF